A single T cell receptor (beta chain) is shown here with its context. What it recognizes is unknown. This sample was included in a study of blood T cells in healthy people across ages. A second PCR, run for about 7 to 11 cycles, used a sample-barcoded 5' primer plus a J-beta primer mix. TCRdb reprocessed the 5' RACE reads via MiXCR and lists one record per CDR3 protein. There are 750,000 to 1,000,000 distinct CDR3 sequences in the sample; about 29% occur only once, and 10% lies in the top ten. Study results and caveats: In long-lived donors, naive CD4+ cell counts and diversity exceeded those of aged donors.

This CDR3 comprises 16 residues. CDR1 is MNHNY and CDR2 is SVGAGI in the germline V gene (reference sequence). Deletions cut 5 bases from V and 7 bases from J, with 20 bases between. The sample also formed part of further work on T cells of mothers and their children. That paper notes: The output of TCR recombination is shaped by thymic selection similarly in related and unrelated pairs.

The source is a woman in her 40s in good health. The material sequenced was blood. The V call is TRBV6-6, the J call TRBJ1-4; TRBD1 is a possible D gene (6 bases). In DNA, the CDR3 is TGTGCCAGCAGTACGCCGAGGGGGGCAACTGGTGAAAAACTGTTTTTT. It yields the protein CASSTPRGATGEKLFF.